This T cell receptor (beta chain) originates from a study of spatial heterogeneity in lung cancer. Study observations and caveats: The numbers of ubiquitous and regional expanded TCRs correlated with ubiquitous and regional nonsynonymous mutations, respectively. Intratumoral expanded alpha and beta TCR counts were found to track tumor mutation counts.

TCRdb re-derived calls from the 5' RACE reads in MiXCR, one entry per CDR3 protein. The sample includes roughly 18,000 distinct CDR3 sequences, roughly a tenth of them seen just once. This clonotype was seen ten or more times. Its specificity is not known. A library prepared for alpha chains yielded this beta chain as an off-target read; its size is of little meaning. The CDR3 is 14 residues long. Germline V gene sequence: CDR1 SEHNR, CDR2 FQNEAQ (reference sequence). Trimming took 0 bases from V and 0 from J, leaving 5 bases between them. As for time point: sample taken at primary tumor resection. The source was lung tumor tissue, collected at surgery. This chain uses TRBV7-9 with TRBJ1-1; D not certain. The TCR originated in a female donor with early-stage non-small cell lung cancer. This CDR3 reads CASSLAMVNTEAFF. The CDR3 coding sequence is TGTGCCAGCAGCTTAGCTATGGTGAACACTGAAGCTTTCTTT.